These 19 T cell receptor beta chains came from one sample sequenced in a study of OX40 agonist ivuxolimab in advanced cancers. Sequencing was performed with immunoSEQ multiplex PCR; in TCRdb, only in-frame clones are kept and a portion is missing. This sample has 20,000 or so clones, with 84% found just once. The specimen was CD4+ or CD8+ T cells sorted from blood, collected in a trial of the OX40 agonist ivuxolimab. The source of these receptors is an adult with an advanced solid tumor such as melanoma, head and neck, liver or kidney cancer.

The table lists this clone with a few counts. V gene TRBV25-1 combines with J gene TRBJ1-1, with TRBD1 identical over 7 bases. J lost 7 bases, V lost 5 bases, and 7 bases had no gene match. Looked up from germline, CDR1 is MGHDK and CDR2 is SYGVNS. The length of the CDR3 is 13 residues. DNA for the CDR3: TGTGCCAGCAGTTACCGGGACAGAGTTGAAGCTTTCTTT. As protein: CASSYRDRVEAFF.

The J gene is TRBJ2-2, the V gene TRBV11-2; perhaps TRBD1 as D (6 bases). Germline V CDR1 and CDR2: SGHAT, FQNNGV. V shed 5 bases and J shed 5 bases, with 18 bases lying between them. The CDR3 spans 16 residues. In DNA, the CDR3 is TGTGCCAGCAGCACGATCAGGGGCCGGGTGACCGGGGAGCTGTTTTTT. It encodes CASSTIRGRVTGELFF.

The CDR3 coding sequence is TGTGCCAGTTCTAGGTCCGGACAGGGGAATTCACCCCTCCACTTT. Translation gives CASSRSGQGNSPLHF. The chain carries TRBV9 and TRBJ1-6; 9 bases align to TRBD1. Unmatched junction bases numbered 10, after V lost 8 bases and J lost 7 bases. The V gene's germline CDR1 is SGDLS and CDR2 YYNGEE. CDR3 length: 15 amino acids.

V is TRBV6-6 and J is TRBJ2-1, with D hard to call. Germline V lookup: CDR1 MNHNY, CDR2 SVGAGI (reference sequence). Trimming left V 3 bases short and J 10 bases short, with 13 bases between. There are 13 residues in the CDR3. The CDR3: CASSYQNEVEQFF. CDR3 DNA sequence: TGTGCCAGCAGTTATCAAAACGAAGTCGAGCAGTTCTTC.

V and J are TRBV28 and TRBJ1-5, with D unresolved. CDR3 length equals 11 residues. CDR1 is MDHEN and CDR2 is SYDVKM in the germline V gene. The ends were cut back, 5 bases at V and 9 bases at J, with 8 bases in the middle. The CDR3: CASSLPGPQHF. For the CDR3, the DNA is TGTGCCAGCAGTCTCCCCGGGCCCCAGCATTTT.

The rearrangement joins TRBV5-1 to TRBJ1-6; TRBD1 aligns across 7 bases. After removal of 3 bases from V and 9 bases from J, the junction contained 9 bases not matched to a gene. The V gene's germline CDR1 is SGHRS and CDR2 YFSETQ. This CDR3 has 15 amino acids. The CDR3 protein is CASSWQGRGSSPLHF. The CDR3, as DNA: TGCGCCAGCAGCTGGCAAGGCAGGGGGAGTTCACCCCTCCACTTT.

The table lists this clone with a few counts. The gene calls are TRBV4-2 and TRBJ2-2; 8 nucleotides agree with TRBD1. Germline trimming cut 3 bases from V and 6 bases from J; bases unmatched to any gene: 6. This CDR3 is built from 15 residues. Germline-derived CDR1 and CDR2 are LGHNA and YNFKEQ. The CDR3 sequence: CASSQSDREAGELFF. The CDR3 coding sequence is TGTGCCAGCAGCCAGTCGGACAGGGAGGCCGGGGAGCTGTTTTTT.

The V gene is TRBV29-1, the J gene TRBJ1-2; no clear D. Germline lookup yields CDR1 SQVTM and CDR2 ANQGSEA. Trimming removed 4 bases at V and 0 bases at J, with 6 bases between. This CDR3 has 12 amino acids. Here the CDR3 DNA reads TGCAGCGTTGTATTAACTAACTATGGCTACACCTTC. Translating gives CSVVLTNYGYTF. Looking up the rest from reference TRBV29-1 and TRBJ1-2 gives the full variable domain: SAVISQKPSRDICQRGTSLTIQCQVDSQVTMMFWYRQQPGQSLTLIATANQGSEATYESGFVIDKFPISRPNLTFSTLTVSNMSPEDSSIYLCSVVLTNYGYTFGSGTRLTVV.

This sequence joins TRBV7-2 and TRBJ2-7; perhaps TRBD1 as D (6 bases). Germline values: CDR1 SGHTA, CDR2 FQGNSA. This CDR3 contains 15 residues. Between the trimmed V and J ends, which lost 1 base and 5 bases, there was a span of 15 bases. As DNA, the CDR3 is TGTGCCAGCAGCTTAGGGGGTACAGGGTTAAACGAGCAGTACTTC. It codes for CASSLGGTGLNEQYF. Filled out from reference TRBV7-2 and TRBJ2-7, the complete variable domain reads GAGVSQSPSNKVTEKGKDVELRCDPISGHTALYWYRQSLGQGLEFLIYFQGNSAPDKSGLPSDRFSAERTGGSVSTLTIQRTQQEDSAVYLCASSLGGTGLNEQYFGPGTRLTVT.

This chain joins TRBV7-2 and TRBJ1-2; D is unresolved. V was shortened by 1 base and J by 0 bases, with 3 bases between the two germline ends. Germline assignment: CDR1 SGHTA and CDR2 FQGNSA. The CDR3 runs 13 residues. The CDR3 nucleotides read TGTGCCAGCAGCTTAGGGCCTAACTATGGCTACACCTTC. Amino acid sequence: CASSLGPNYGYTF.

The sample holds one count of this clone. The rearrangement joins TRBV7-9 to TRBJ2-5; D uncertain. Trimming pared 4 bases from V and 1 base from J, leaving 10 bases between. This CDR3 has 14 amino acids. Germline V gene data show CDR1 as SEHNR and CDR2 as FQNEAQ (reference sequence). CDR3 bases: TGTGCCAGCAGCTCATTGGGATTCCAAGAGACCCAGTACTTC. This gives the protein CASSSLGFQETQYF.

The chain is built from TRBV7-9 and TRBJ2-1, with D unclear. V was shortened by 5 bases and J by 7 bases, with 18 bases between the two germline ends. CDR3 length: 15 amino acids. CDR1 and CDR2 (germline): SEHNR, FQNEAQ (reference sequence). The CDR3 DNA follows: TGTGCCAGCAGCCCACCTTTTAGGCTTGGGAATGAGCAGTTCTTC. Amino acid sequence: CASSPPFRLGNEQFF.

J is TRBJ1-1 and V is TRBV5-6; D gene uncertain. The germline gives CDR1 SGHDT, CDR2 YYEEEE. The CDR3 totals 14 residues. The germline V and J ends were trimmed by 0 bases and 5 bases, with 11 bases remaining between them. The chain's CDR3 is CASSLVGLRTEAFF. CDR3 bases: TGTGCCAGCAGCTTGGTAGGGCTGCGTACTGAAGCTTTCTTT.

The rearrangement joins TRBV7-3 to TRBJ2-3; 13 nucleotides agree with TRBD2. V shed 3 bases and J 1 base; nucleotides not matched to a gene: 4. The V gene's germline CDR1 is SGHTA and CDR2 FQGTGA. CDR3 length: 17 amino acids. Here the CDR3 DNA reads TGTGCCAGCAGCTTGGGACTAGCGGGGTTCGGCACAGATACGCAGTATTTT. Encoded protein: CASSLGLAGFGTDTQYF.

The CDR3 DNA sequence: TGTGCCAGCAGCTTAGGCCAGGGAAGAGGTTATAGCAATCAGCCCCAGCATTTT. Its translation: CASSLGQGRGYSNQPQHF. The gene calls are TRBV7-8 and TRBJ1-5, with D tentatively TRBD1 (5 bases). V gave up 1 base and J gave up 0 bases, with 16 bases separating them. From germline, CDR1 is SGHVS and CDR2 FQNEAQ. The CDR3 consists of 18 residues. Full variable domain (outside the CDR3, taken from reference TRBV7-8 and TRBJ1-5): GAGVSQSPRYKVAKRGQDVALRCDPISGHVSLFWYQQALGQGPEFLTYFQNEAQLDKSGLPSDRFFAERPEGSVSTLKIQRTQQEDSAVYLCASSLGQGRGYSNQPQHFGDGTRLSIL.

The V gene is TRBV30, the J gene TRBJ1-1, with D uncertain. The CDR3 sequence is 11 residues long. The V and J ends lost 5 bases and 4 bases respectively, with 8 bases between them. Germline CDR1 and CDR2: GTSNPN and SVGIG (reference sequence). DNA for the CDR3: TGTGCCTGGGCAGAGGGCACTGAAGCTTTCTTT. Protein sequence: CAWAEGTEAFF.

The CDR3 region is CASSPGTGGLNTEAFF. The CDR3 DNA reads TGTGCCAGCAGCCCGGGGACAGGGGGCCTGAACACTGAAGCTTTCTTT. This chain joins TRBV4-2 and TRBJ1-1; 12 bases match TRBD1. V trimming: 4 bases; J trimming: 0 bases; junction bases outside the gene matches: 3. Germline lookup yields CDR1 LGHNA and CDR2 YNFKEQ. The CDR3 totals 16 residues.

This chain links TRBV28 with TRBJ1-2; no firm D call. The CDR3 is 13 amino acids. From germline, CDR1 is MDHEN and CDR2 SYDVKM. Trimming took off 3 bases at V and 8 bases at J, with 13 bases between the two ends. The CDR3 loop is CASSLGGVKGYTF. The CDR3 bases are TGTGCCAGCAGTTTGGGAGGAGTTAAGGGCTACACCTTC.

J is TRBJ1-1 and V is TRBV7-2, with TRBD1 identical over 7 bases. The CDR3 has 15 amino acids. Trimming took 1 base from V and 5 from J; bases not matched to a gene: 7. Germline CDR1 SGHTA, CDR2 FQGNSA. This CDR3 reads CASSLGPQGRTEAFF. In DNA form, the CDR3 reads TGTGCCAGCAGCTTAGGCCCACAGGGGAGGACTGAAGCTTTCTTT. Full variable domain (missing parts from reference TRBV7-2 and TRBJ1-1): GAGVSQSPSNKVTEKGKDVELRCDPISGHTALYWYRQSLGQGLEFLIYFQGNSAPDKSGLPSDRFSAERTGGSVSTLTIQRTQQEDSAVYLCASSLGPQGRTEAFFGQGTRLTVV.